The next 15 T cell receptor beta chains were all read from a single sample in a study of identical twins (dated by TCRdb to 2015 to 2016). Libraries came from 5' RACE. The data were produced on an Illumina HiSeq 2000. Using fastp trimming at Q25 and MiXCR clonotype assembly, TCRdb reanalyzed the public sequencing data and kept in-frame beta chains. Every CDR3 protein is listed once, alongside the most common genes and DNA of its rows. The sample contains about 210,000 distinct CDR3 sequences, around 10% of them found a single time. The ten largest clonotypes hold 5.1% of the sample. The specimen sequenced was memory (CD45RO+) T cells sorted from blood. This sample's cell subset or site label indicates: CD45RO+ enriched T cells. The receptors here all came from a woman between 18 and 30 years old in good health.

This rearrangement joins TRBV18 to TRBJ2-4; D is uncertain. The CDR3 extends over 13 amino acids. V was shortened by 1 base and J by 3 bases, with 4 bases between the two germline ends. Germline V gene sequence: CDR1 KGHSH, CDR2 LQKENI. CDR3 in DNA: TGTGCCAGCTCACCACTCAGCAAAAACATTCAGTACTTC. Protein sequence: CASSPLSKNIQYF.

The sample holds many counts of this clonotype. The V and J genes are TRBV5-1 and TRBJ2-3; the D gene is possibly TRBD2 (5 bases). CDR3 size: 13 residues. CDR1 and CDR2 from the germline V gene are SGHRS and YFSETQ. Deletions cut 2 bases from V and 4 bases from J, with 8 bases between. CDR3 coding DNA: TGCGCCAGCAGCTTACTAGAATCAGATACGCAGTATTTT. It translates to CASSLLESDTQYF. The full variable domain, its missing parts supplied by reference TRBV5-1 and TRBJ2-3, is KAGVTQTPRYLIKTRGQQVTLSCSPISGHRSVSWYQQTPGQGLQFLFEYFSETQRNKGNFPGRFSGRQFSNSRSEMNVSTLELGDSALYLCASSLLESDTQYFGPGTRLTVL.

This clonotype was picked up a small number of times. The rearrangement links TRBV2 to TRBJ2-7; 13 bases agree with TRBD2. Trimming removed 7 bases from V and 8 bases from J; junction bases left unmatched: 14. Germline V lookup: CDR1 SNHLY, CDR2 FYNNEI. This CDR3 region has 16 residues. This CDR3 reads CASISGLAGESVKQYF. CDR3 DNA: TGTGCCAGCATTTCAGGACTAGCGGGAGAATCAGTCAAGCAGTACTTC.

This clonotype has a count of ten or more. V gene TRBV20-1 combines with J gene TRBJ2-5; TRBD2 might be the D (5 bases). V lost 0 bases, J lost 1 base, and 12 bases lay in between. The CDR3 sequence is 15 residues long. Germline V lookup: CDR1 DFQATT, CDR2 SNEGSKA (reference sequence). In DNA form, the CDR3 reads TGCAGTGCTAGAGATATGGACTCGCTCCAAGAGACCCAGTACTTC. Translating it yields CSARDMDSLQETQYF.

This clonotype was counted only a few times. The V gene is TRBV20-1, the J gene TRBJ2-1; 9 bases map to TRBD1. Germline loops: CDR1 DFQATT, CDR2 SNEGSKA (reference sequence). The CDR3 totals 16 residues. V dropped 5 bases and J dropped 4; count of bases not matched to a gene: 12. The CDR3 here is CSAGVTGTGPYNEQFF. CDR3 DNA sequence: TGCAGTGCTGGAGTTACCGGGACAGGGCCATACAATGAGCAGTTCTTC.

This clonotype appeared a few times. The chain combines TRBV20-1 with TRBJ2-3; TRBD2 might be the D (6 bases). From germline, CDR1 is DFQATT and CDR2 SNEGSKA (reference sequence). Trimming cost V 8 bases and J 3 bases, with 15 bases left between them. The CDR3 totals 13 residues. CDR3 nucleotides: TGCAGTTTCGCCGGGAGATCGACAGATACGCAGTATTTT. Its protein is CSFAGRSTDTQYF.

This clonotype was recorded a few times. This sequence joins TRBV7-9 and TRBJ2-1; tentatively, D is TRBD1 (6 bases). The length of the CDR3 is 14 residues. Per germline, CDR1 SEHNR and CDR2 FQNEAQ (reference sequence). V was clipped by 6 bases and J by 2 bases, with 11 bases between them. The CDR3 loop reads CASSKQGTYNEQFF. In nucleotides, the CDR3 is TGTGCCAGCAGTAAACAGGGAACCTACAATGAGCAGTTCTTC. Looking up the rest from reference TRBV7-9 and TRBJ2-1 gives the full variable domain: DTGVSQNPRHKITKRGQNVTFRCDPISEHNRLYWYRQTLGQGPEFLTYFQNEAQLEKSRLLSDRFSAERPKGSFSTLEIQRTEQGDSAMYLCASSKQGTYNEQFFGPGTRLTVL.

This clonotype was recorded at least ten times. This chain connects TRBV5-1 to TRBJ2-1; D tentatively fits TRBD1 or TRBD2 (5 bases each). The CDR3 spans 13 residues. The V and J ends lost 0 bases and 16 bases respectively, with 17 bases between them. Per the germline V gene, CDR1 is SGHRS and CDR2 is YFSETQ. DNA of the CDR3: TGCGCCAGCAGCTTGGATGTAGGGACGGTACTATTCTTC. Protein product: CASSLDVGTVLFF.

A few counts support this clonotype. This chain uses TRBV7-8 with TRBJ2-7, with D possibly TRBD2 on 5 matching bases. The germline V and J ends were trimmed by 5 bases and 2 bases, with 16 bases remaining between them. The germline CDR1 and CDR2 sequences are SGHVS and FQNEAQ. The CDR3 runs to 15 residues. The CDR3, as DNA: TGTGCCAGCAGCCTTGAAAGCGGAGTCACCTACGAGCAGTACTTC. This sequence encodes CASSLESGVTYEQYF.

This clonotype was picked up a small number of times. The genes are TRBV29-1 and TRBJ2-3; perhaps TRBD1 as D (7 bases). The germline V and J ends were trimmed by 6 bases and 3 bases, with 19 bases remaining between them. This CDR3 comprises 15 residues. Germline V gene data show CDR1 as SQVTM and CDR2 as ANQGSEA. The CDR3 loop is CSVAYRGGVTDTQYF. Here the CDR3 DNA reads TGCAGCGTGGCATACAGGGGAGGAGTAACAGATACGCAGTATTTT.

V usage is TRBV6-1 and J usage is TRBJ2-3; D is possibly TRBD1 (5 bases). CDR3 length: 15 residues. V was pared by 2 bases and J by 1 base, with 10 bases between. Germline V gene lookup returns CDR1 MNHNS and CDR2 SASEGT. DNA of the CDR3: TGTGCCAGCAGTGAATTCAAGACAGGCACAGATACGCAGTATTTT. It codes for CASSEFKTGTDTQYF.

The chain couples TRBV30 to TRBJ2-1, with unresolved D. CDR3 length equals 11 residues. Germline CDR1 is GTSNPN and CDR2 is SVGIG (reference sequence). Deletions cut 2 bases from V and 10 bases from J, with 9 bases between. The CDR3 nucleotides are TGTGCCTGGAGTCCGTCTTTGGAGCAGTTCTTC. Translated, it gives CAWSPSLEQFF.

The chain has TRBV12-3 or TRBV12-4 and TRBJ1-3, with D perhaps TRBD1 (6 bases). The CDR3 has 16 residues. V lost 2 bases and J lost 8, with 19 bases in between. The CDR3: CASSLSGGLRGDTIYF. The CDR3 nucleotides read TGTGCCAGCAGTTTATCCGGGGGGCTCCGGGGAGACACCATATATTTT.

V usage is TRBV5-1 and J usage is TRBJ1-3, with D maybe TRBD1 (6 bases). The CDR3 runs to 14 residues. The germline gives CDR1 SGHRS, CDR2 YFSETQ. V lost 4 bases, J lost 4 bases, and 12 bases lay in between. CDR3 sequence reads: CASSQTGSGNTIYF. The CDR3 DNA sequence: TGCGCCAGCAGCCAGACAGGCTCGGGAAACACCATATATTTT.

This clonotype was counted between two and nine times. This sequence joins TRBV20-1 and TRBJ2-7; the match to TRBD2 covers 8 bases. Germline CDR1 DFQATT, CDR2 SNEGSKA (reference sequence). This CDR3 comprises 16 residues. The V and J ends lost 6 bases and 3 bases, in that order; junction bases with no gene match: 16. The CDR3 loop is CSATPRAGGIGYEQYF. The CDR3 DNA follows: TGCAGTGCGACCCCCCGGGCGGGAGGTATAGGCTACGAGCAGTACTTC.